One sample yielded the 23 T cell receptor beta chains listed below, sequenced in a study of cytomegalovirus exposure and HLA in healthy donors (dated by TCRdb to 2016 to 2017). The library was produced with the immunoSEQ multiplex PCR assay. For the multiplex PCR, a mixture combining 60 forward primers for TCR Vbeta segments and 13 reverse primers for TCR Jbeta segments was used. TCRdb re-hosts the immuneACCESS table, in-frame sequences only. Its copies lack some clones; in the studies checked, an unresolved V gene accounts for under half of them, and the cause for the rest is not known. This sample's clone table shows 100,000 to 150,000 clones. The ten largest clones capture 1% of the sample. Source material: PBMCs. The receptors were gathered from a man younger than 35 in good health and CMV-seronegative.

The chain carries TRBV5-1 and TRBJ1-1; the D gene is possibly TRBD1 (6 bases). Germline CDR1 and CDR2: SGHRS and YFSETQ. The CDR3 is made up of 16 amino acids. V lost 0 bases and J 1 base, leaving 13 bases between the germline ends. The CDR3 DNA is TGCGCCAGCAGCTTGGAGGTAGGGGGACCGAACACTGAAGCTTTCTTT. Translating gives CASSLEVGGPNTEAFF. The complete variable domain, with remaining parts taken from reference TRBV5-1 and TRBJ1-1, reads KAGVTQTPRYLIKTRGQQVTLSCSPISGHRSVSWYQQTPGQGLQFLFEYFSETQRNKGNFPGRFSGRQFSNSRSEMNVSTLELGDSALYLCASSLEVGGPNTEAFFGQGTRLTVV.

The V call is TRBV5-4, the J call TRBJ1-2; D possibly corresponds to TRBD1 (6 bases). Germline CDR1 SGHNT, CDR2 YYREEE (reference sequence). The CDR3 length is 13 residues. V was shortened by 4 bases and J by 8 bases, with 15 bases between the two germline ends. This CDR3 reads CASSPRGQGGYTF. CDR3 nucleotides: TGTGCCAGCAGCCCGAGAGGTCAGGGGGGCTACACCTTC.

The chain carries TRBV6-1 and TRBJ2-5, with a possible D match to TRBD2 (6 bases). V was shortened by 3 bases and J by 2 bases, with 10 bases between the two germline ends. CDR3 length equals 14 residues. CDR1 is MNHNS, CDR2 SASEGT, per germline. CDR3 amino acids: CASSDRLDQETQYF. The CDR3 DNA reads TGTGCCAGCAGTGACCGACTAGATCAAGAGACCCAGTACTTC.

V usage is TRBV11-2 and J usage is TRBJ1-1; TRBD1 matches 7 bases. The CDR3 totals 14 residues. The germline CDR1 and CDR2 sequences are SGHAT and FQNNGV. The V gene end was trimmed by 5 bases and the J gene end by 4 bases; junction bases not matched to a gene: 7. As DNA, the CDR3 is TGTGCCAGCAGCGACAAATCAGGGGGCACTGAAGCTTTCTTT. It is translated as CASSDKSGGTEAFF.

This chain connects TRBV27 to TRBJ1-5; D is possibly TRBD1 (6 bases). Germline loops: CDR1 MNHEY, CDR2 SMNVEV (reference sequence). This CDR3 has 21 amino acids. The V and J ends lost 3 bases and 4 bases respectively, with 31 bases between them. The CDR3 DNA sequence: TGTGCCAGCAGTTTCGCGGGGGCTGGGAGTGGTCGGGGTGTTAATAATCAGCCCCAGCATTTT. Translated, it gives CASSFAGAGSGRGVNNQPQHF.

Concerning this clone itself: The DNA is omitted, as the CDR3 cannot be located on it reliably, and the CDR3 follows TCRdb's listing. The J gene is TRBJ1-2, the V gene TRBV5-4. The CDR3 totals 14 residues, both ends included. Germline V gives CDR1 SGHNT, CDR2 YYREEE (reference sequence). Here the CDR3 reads CASRSSGVGGGNTF.

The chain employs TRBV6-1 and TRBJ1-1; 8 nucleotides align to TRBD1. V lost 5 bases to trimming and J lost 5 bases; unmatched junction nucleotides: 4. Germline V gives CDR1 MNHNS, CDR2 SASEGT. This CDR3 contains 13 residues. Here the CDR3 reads CASSLQGETEAFF. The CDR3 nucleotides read TGTGCCAGCAGTTTACAGGGGGAAACTGAAGCTTTCTTT.

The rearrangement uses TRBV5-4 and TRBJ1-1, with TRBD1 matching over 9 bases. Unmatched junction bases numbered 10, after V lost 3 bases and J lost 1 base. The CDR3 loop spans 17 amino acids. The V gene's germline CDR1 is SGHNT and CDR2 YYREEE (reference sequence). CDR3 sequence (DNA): TGTGCCAGCAGCTCGATACCGGGACAGGGAACGAACACTGAAGCTTTCTTT. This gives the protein CASSSIPGQGTNTEAFF.

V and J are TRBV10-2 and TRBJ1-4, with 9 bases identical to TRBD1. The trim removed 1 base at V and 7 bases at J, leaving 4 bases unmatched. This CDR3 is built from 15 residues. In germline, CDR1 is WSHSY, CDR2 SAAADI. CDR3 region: CASSELDRGGEKLFF. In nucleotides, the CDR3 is TGCGCCAGCAGTGAGTTGGACAGGGGCGGTGAAAAACTGTTTTTT.

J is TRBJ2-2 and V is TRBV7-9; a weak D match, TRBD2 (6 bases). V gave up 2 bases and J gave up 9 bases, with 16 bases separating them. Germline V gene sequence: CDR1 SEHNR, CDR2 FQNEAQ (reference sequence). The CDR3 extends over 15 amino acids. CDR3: CASSLTSSGDRELFF. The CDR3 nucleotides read TGTGCCAGCAGCTTAACTAGCTCGGGTGATCGGGAGCTGTTTTTT.

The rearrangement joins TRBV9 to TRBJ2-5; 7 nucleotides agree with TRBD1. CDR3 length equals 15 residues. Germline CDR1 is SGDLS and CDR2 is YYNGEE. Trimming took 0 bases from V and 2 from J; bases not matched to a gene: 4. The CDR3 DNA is TGTGCCAGCAGCGTAGATCCGACAGGGCAAGAGACCCAGTACTTC. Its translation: CASSVDPTGQETQYF.

The CDR3 protein is CASRQTAEAFF. DNA of the CDR3: TGTGCCAGTAGACAGACAGCTGAAGCTTTCTTT. The chain combines TRBV19 with TRBJ1-1; tentative D call: TRBD1 (5 bases). There are 11 residues in the CDR3. Germline V gives CDR1 LNHDA, CDR2 SQIVND (reference sequence). The ends were cut back, 6 bases at V and 6 bases at J, with 8 bases in the middle.

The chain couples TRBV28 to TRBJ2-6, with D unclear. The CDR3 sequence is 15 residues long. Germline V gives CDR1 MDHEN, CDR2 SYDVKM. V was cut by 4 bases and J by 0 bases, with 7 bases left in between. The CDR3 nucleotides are TGTGCCAGCAGTTCTACCTACTCTGGGGCCAACGTCCTGACTTTC. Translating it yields CASSSTYSGANVLTF.

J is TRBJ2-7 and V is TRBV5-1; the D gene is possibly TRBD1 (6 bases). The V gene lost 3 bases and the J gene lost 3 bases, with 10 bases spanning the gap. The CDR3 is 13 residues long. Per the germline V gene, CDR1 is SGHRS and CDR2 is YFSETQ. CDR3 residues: CASSSLQGYEQYF. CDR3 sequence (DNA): TGCGCCAGCAGCTCCTTACAGGGCTACGAGCAGTACTTC.

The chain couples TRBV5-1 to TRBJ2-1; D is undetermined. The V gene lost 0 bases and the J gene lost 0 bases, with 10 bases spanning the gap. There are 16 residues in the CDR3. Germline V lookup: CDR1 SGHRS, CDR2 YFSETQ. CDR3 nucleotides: TGCGCCAGCAGCTTGGTGGCGGTCAGCTCCTACAATGAGCAGTTCTTC. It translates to CASSLVAVSSYNEQFF. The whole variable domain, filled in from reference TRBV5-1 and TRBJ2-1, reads KAGVTQTPRYLIKTRGQQVTLSCSPISGHRSVSWYQQTPGQGLQFLFEYFSETQRNKGNFPGRFSGRQFSNSRSEMNVSTLELGDSALYLCASSLVAVSSYNEQFFGPGTRLTVL.

CDR3 protein: CASSPALSHAGGPVGQYF. The CDR3 DNA follows: TGTGCCAGCAGCCCCGCTCTCTCGCACGCGGGGGGGCCGGTTGGGCAGTATTTT. V gene TRBV7-9 combines with J gene TRBJ2-3; TRBD2 aligns across 9 bases. The CDR3 has 18 residues. V shed 5 bases, J shed 11 bases, and the junction held 23 bases outside the gene matches. Germline CDR1 SEHNR, CDR2 FQNEAQ (reference sequence).

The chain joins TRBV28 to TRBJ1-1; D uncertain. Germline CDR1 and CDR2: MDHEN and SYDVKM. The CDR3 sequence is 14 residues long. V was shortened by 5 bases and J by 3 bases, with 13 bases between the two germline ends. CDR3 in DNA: TGTGCCAGCAGTCCTACCTCCGTCTACACTGAAGCTTTCTTT. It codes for CASSPTSVYTEAFF.

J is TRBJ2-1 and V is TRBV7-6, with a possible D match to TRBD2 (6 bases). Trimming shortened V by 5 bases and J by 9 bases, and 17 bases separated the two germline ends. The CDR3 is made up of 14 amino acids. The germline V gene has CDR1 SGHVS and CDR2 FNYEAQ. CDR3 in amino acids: CASSVTGSIPEQFF. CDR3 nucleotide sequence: TGTGCCAGCAGCGTTACCGGGAGCATCCCTGAGCAGTTCTTC.

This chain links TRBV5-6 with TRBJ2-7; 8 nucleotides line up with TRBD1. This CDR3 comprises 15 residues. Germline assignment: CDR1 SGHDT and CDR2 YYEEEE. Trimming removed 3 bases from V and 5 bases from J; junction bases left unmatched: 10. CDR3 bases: TGTGCCAGCAGCTCGTACGGACAGGGTCGACACGAGCAGTACTTC. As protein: CASSSYGQGRHEQYF.

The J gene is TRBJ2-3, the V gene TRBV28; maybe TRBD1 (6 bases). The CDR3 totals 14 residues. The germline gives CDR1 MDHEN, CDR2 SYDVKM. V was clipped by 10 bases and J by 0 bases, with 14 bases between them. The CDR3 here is CATLIGGSTDTQYF. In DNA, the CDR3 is TGTGCCACCCTTATAGGGGGTAGCACAGATACGCAGTATTTT. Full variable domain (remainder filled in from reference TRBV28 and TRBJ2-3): DVKVTQSSRYLVKRTGEKVFLECVQDMDHENMFWYRQDPGLGLRLIYFSYDVKMKEKGDIPEGYSVSREKKERFSLILESASTNQTSMYLCATLIGGSTDTQYFGPGTRLTVL.

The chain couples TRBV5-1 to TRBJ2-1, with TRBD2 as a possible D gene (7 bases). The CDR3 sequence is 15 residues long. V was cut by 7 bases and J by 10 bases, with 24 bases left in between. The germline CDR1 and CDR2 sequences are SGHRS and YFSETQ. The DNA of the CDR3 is TGCGCCAGCGCCTCTGGGGGGGCCCTGGTTGAAGAGCAGTTCTTC. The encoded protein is CASASGGALVEEQFF. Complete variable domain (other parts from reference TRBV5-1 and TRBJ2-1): KAGVTQTPRYLIKTRGQQVTLSCSPISGHRSVSWYQQTPGQGLQFLFEYFSETQRNKGNFPGRFSGRQFSNSRSEMNVSTLELGDSALYLCASASGGALVEEQFFGPGTRLTVL.

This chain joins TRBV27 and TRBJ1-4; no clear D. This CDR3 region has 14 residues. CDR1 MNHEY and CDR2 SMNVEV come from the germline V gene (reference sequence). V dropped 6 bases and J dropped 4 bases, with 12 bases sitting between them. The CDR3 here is CASRGRPSNEKLFF. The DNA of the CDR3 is TGTGCCAGCAGAGGGAGACCGAGTAATGAAAAACTGTTTTTT.

CDR3 region: CASSPRGPQSGLGTDTQYF. DNA for the CDR3: TGCGCCAGCAGCCCCCGGGGGCCTCAGTCGGGACTAGGCACAGATACGCAGTATTTT. This chain links TRBV5-1 with TRBJ2-3; 8 bases agree with TRBD2. The germline gives CDR1 SGHRS, CDR2 YFSETQ. Trimming removed 4 bases from V and 1 base from J; junction bases left unmatched: 17. The CDR3 has 19 amino acids.